Listed here is a single T cell receptor beta chain. No antigen is known for it. The diagnostic criteria for definite or probable disease, as recently defined, were met by the patients with Susac syndrome. This record belongs to a study of CD8 T cells in Susac syndrome. Study-wide points: The study conceded that relatively few individuals underwent its TCR sequencing and HLA analysis.

RNA totalling about 0.5 to 1 ug underwent reverse transcription with random hexamers. Amplification of the TCR beta CDR3 was carried out by immunoSEQ multiplex PCR, which spanned a total of 54 Vbeta and 13 Jbeta segments. TCRdb re-analysed the immunoSEQ multiplex PCR reads in MiXCR, keeping a single row per CDR3 protein. Among under 200,000 distinct CDR3 sequences listed, approximately 95% were seen once. The receptor comes from a human donor with Susac syndrome. Sequenced material: CD4+ T cells from PBMCs.

The CDR3 region is CASSVAGAGETQYF. Written as DNA, the CDR3 is TGTGCCAGCAGCGTAGCGGGAGCCGGAGAGACCCAGTACTTC. V and J are TRBV9 and TRBJ2-5; D is possibly TRBD2 (6 bases). Per germline, CDR1 SGDLS and CDR2 YYNGEE. V was clipped by 0 bases and J by 4 bases, with 10 bases between them. This CDR3 is 14 amino acids long.